Below, 13 T cell receptor beta chains from the same sample are listed, as sequenced in a study of cytomegalovirus exposure and HLA in healthy donors. PCR was performed using 60 Vbeta and 13 Jbeta primers. The data were produced by immunoSEQ multiplex PCR, yet TCRdb's version contains in-frame clones alone and is incomplete. Seen here are roughly 120,000 clones, roughly 66% observed once, and the top ten hold about 2%. Sequencing was carried out using PBMCs. The receptor set was obtained from a woman aged 25 to 45 in good health and CMV-seronegative.

The rearrangement uses TRBV11-2 and TRBJ2-7, with 10 bases fitting TRBD2. CDR3 size: 18 residues. V lost 3 bases and J lost 3; bases outside the gene matches: 14. Germline V gene data show CDR1 as SGHAT and CDR2 as FQNNGV. DNA of the CDR3: TGTGCCAGCAGCTTTGCCCTGGGGAGGCTAGCGGGAGTCTACGAGCAGTACTTC. Translation gives CASSFALGRLAGVYEQYF.

This clone was seen only once. The rearrangement uses TRBV30 and TRBJ1-3, with a weak D call TRBD1 (5 bases). CDR1 and CDR2 (germline): GTSNPN, SVGIG (reference sequence). The CDR3 is made up of 15 amino acids. Trimming took 3 bases from V and 1 from J, leaving 13 bases between them. In DNA form, the CDR3 reads TGTGCCTGGAGGGATACAGGTGAATCTGGAAACACCATATATTTT. The encoded protein is CAWRDTGESGNTIYF.

As for this clone: Other DNA sequences within the sample encode an identical CDR3. Written as DNA, the CDR3 is TGCAGCGTACGTAAGCTCGGGAATGAGCAGTTCTTC. It is translated as CSVRKLGNEQFF. This chain connects TRBV29-1 to TRBJ2-1, with D uncertain. The CDR3 contains 12 residues. Trimming left V 6 bases short and J 7 bases short, with 13 bases between. CDR1 and CDR2 (germline): SQVTM, ANQGSEA.

The J gene is TRBJ1-1, the V gene TRBV18, with D hard to call. The germline V gene has CDR1 KGHSH and CDR2 LQKENI. The CDR3 is 18 residues long. Deletions cut 3 bases from V and 0 bases from J, with 20 bases between. As DNA, the CDR3 is TGTGCCAGCTCACCGAGCACGACGGCACAGAGCATGAACACTGAAGCTTTCTTT. It encodes CASSPSTTAQSMNTEAFF.

The chain carries TRBV2 and TRBJ2-7, with D tentatively TRBD2 (6 bases). Germline CDR1 and CDR2: SNHLY and FYNNEI. The V end was cut by 7 bases, the J end by 4 bases, with 17 bases between. This CDR3 contains 14 residues. The DNA of the CDR3 is TGTGCCAGCAAGCAAGGTCGCGGGAATTACGAGCAGTACTTC. Translation gives CASKQGRGNYEQYF.

This rearrangement joins TRBV7-3 to TRBJ2-1; D perhaps matches TRBD2 (5 bases). The CDR3 sequence is 13 residues long. The V and J ends lost 5 bases and 12 bases respectively, with 17 bases between them. Germline lookup yields CDR1 SGHTA and CDR2 FQGTGA. The CDR3 region is CASSREQFGVQFF. The CDR3 coding sequence is TGTGCCAGCAGCCGTGAGCAGTTCGGGGTGCAGTTCTTC. Full variable domain (missing parts from reference TRBV7-3 and TRBJ2-1): GAGVSQTPSNKVTEKGKYVELRCDPISGHTALYWYRQSLGQGPEFLIYFQGTGAADDSGLPNDRFFAVRPEGSVSTLKIQRTERGDSAVYLCASSREQFGVQFFGPGTRLTVL.

The V and J genes are TRBV27 and TRBJ1-2; TRBD1 might be the D (5 bases). The length of the CDR3 is 15 residues. Trimming cost V 6 bases and J 7 bases, with 21 bases left between them. Germline CDR1 reads MNHEY; CDR2 reads SMNVEV (reference sequence). The CDR3 DNA reads TGTGCCAGCAGCTTGTTAGGGCAGGGTGAGCGTGGCTACACCTTC. Amino acids: CASSLLGQGERGYTF.

The CDR3 sequence: CASSPKDRGPYEQYF. For the CDR3, the DNA is TGTGCCAGCTCACCCAAGGACAGAGGCCCCTACGAGCAGTACTTC. The genes are TRBV18 and TRBJ2-7, with a weak D call TRBD1 (6 bases). Germline CDR1 reads KGHSH; CDR2 reads LQKENI. V lost 3 bases, J lost 2 bases, and 14 bases lay in between. CDR3 length: 15 residues.

This clone showed up just a few times. V usage is TRBV2 and J usage is TRBJ2-7; perhaps TRBD1 as D (5 bases). The CDR3 is made up of 14 amino acids. The germline CDR1 and CDR2 sequences are SNHLY and FYNNEI. Trimming took 3 bases from V and 0 from J, leaving 9 bases between them. The CDR3 protein is CASSEQGNSYEQYF. The CDR3 coding sequence is TGTGCCAGCAGTGAGCAGGGAAACTCCTACGAGCAGTACTTC.

This clone came up a few times. V usage is TRBV7-3 and J usage is TRBJ2-7; possibly TRBD2 for D (6 bases). The CDR3 runs 15 residues. The V end lost 2 bases, the J end lost 4 bases, and 15 bases lay between the germline ends. Looked up from germline, CDR1 is SGHTA and CDR2 is FQGTGA. The CDR3 sequence: CASSLGPGANYEQYF. The CDR3 DNA is TGTGCCAGCAGCTTAGGACCGGGAGCAAATTACGAGCAGTACTTC.

This clone was recorded once. The chain has TRBV4-1 and TRBJ1-5; D is undetermined. The CDR3 length is 13 residues. Deletions cut 0 bases from V and 11 bases from J, with 11 bases between. Per germline, CDR1 MGHRA and CDR2 YSYEKL. The CDR3 reads CASSQENRGSQHF. The CDR3 bases are TGCGCCAGCAGCCAAGAAAATCGCGGGTCCCAGCATTTT.

In nucleotides, the CDR3 is TGTGCCAGCAGCAACAACCCGACAGGGGCGAACACTGAAGCTTTCTTT. It yields the protein CASSNNPTGANTEAFF. The chain carries TRBV5-6 and TRBJ1-1, with TRBD1 matching over 8 bases. CDR1 and CDR2 (germline): SGHDT, YYEEEE. V gave up 4 bases and J gave up 1 base; unmatched junction bases: 9. The CDR3 extends over 16 amino acids.

This chain connects TRBV4-1 to TRBJ1-1; D remains ambiguous. V was trimmed by 4 bases and J by 4 bases, leaving 28 bases between them. The CDR3 extends over 19 amino acids. The V gene's germline CDR1 is MGHRA and CDR2 YSYEKL. CDR3 DNA: TGCGCCAGCAGCCCATCTCTCGGTTGTAGGGAAGAAGGAGGCACTGAAGCTTTCTTT. Translation: CASSPSLGCREEGGTEAFF.